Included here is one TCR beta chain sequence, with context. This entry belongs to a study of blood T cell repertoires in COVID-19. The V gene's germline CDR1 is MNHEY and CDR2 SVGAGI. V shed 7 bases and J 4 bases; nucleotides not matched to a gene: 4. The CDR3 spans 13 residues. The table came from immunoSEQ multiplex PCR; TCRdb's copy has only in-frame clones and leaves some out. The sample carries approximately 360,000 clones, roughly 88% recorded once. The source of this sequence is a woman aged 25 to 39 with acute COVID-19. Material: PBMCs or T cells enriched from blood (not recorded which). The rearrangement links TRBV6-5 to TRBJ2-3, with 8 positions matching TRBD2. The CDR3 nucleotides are TGTGCCAGCAAAGCGGGGGTTCCAGATACGCAGTATTTT. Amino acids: CASKAGVPDTQYF.